This T cell receptor (beta chain) was captured in a study of blood T cell repertoires in COVID-19. Sequencing used immunoSEQ multiplex PCR; TCRdb keeps in-frame clones, though not all of them. The data contain around 94,000 clones, roughly 84% of them seen just once; the ten biggest clones take up roughly 4.4%. The sequence was collected from a human donor in a cohort sampled during active COVID-19. Sequenced sample: peripheral blood.

The CDR3 region is CASSRQGTDEQFF. The DNA for the CDR3 is TGTGCCAGCAGCCGACAGGGCACGGATGAGCAGTTCTTC. The gene calls are TRBV7-2 and TRBJ2-1; TRBD1 aligns across 7 bases. Germline values: CDR1 SGHTA, CDR2 FQGNSA. The CDR3 has 13 amino acids. The J segment lost 8 bases and the V segment lost 5 bases, leaving 6 bases of the junction unmatched.